This entry lists 30 T cell receptor beta chains sequenced from one sample in a study of T cell changes during pregnancy in multiple sclerosis. Using immunoSEQ multiplex PCR, the repertoire was profiled, and TCRdb retains in-frame clones only, with some absent. The sample lists approximately 61,000 clones; roughly nine tenths were seen once. The sample in question was peripheral blood, obtained in the first trimester of pregnancy. These receptors all stem from a female donor in good health, enrolled as a control in a pregnancy study.

V usage is TRBV11-2 and J usage is TRBJ2-7; 12 bases align to TRBD2. This CDR3 region has 15 residues. V trimming: 4 bases; J trimming: 9 bases; junction bases outside the gene matches: 10. Germline V gene data show CDR1 as SGHAT and CDR2 as FQNNGV. CDR3 coding DNA: TGTGCCAGCAGCTCATATCTAGCGGGAGGGCCCGGGCAGTACTTC. It encodes CASSSYLAGGPGQYF.

The chain recombines TRBV7-2 with TRBJ1-5; D gene ambiguous. The CDR3 consists of 13 residues. The V gene lost 3 bases and the J gene lost 5 bases, with 8 bases spanning the gap. Germline V gene sequence: CDR1 SGHTA, CDR2 FQGNSA. Here the CDR3 DNA reads TGTGCCAGCAGCTTCGGTTTTGATCAGCCCCAGCATTTT. It is translated as CASSFGFDQPQHF.

The CDR3 spells CASSPLSGRITDTQYF. CDR3 sequence (DNA): TGTGCCAGCAGTCCCCTTAGCGGGAGAATCACAGATACGCAGTATTTT. This chain connects TRBV7-9 to TRBJ2-3; 9 bases fit TRBD2. The J segment lost 2 bases and the V segment lost 6 bases, leaving 9 bases of the junction unmatched. The CDR3 totals 16 residues. Germline CDR1 and CDR2: SEHNR and FQNEAQ (reference sequence).

The chain couples TRBV10-3 to TRBJ2-3; a possible D gene is TRBD1 (6 bases). The CDR3 spans 14 residues. Per the germline V gene, CDR1 is ENHRY and CDR2 is SYGVKD. With 11 bases removed from V and 0 bases from J, the gap between germline ends came to 15 bases. The CDR3 nucleotides read TGTGCCGTTAGGGACATCGAGAGCACAGATACGCAGTATTTT. This encodes CAVRDIESTDTQYF.

The chain employs TRBV15 and TRBJ1-3; TRBD1 matches 8 bases. Per germline, CDR1 LNHNV and CDR2 YYDKDF (reference sequence). With V trimmed by 3 bases and J by 0 bases, 1 base remained unmatched. CDR3 length: 15 residues. CDR3 coding DNA: TGTGCCACCAGCAGGGACAGGGTCTCTGGAAACACCATATATTTT. As protein: CATSRDRVSGNTIYF.

The CDR3 DNA reads TGTGCCAGCAGCTCGGGACTGAACTATGGCTACACCTTC. Translated, it gives CASSSGLNYGYTF. V and J are TRBV7-2 and TRBJ1-2; D is possibly TRBD1 (5 bases). Germline CDR1 is SGHTA and CDR2 is FQGNSA. CDR3 length: 13 residues. V lost 4 bases and J lost 2, with 8 bases in between.

V and J are TRBV4-2 and TRBJ1-2, with TRBD1 identical over 9 bases. This CDR3 region has 16 residues. Unmatched junction bases numbered 6, after V lost 0 bases and J lost 4 bases. Germline V gene lookup returns CDR1 LGHNA and CDR2 YNFKEQ. In nucleotides, the CDR3 is TGTGCCAGCAGCCAAGATGTCGACAGGGGGACCTATGGCTACACCTTC. Residues: CASSQDVDRGTYGYTF.

This sequence joins TRBV7-9 and TRBJ2-5; D is possibly TRBD2 (6 bases). Trimming took off 1 base at V and 4 bases at J, with 13 bases between the two ends. Germline V lookup: CDR1 SEHNR, CDR2 FQNEAQ (reference sequence). This CDR3 region has 15 residues. CDR3 DNA: TGTGCCAGCAGCTTAGGCGGACGGGAGAGAGAGACCCAGTACTTC. It encodes CASSLGGRERETQYF. The full variable domain, in which reference TRBV7-9 and TRBJ2-5 provide the parts outside the CDR3, is DTGVSQNPRHKITKRGQNVTFRCDPISEHNRLYWYRQTLGQGPEFLTYFQNEAQLEKSRLLSDRFSAERPKGSFSTLEIQRTEQGDSAMYLCASSLGGRERETQYFGPGTRLLVL.

The chain is built from TRBV28 and TRBJ1-1; 7 positions match TRBD1. This CDR3 comprises 16 residues. Germline V gene data show CDR1 as MDHEN and CDR2 as SYDVKM. V trimming: 3 bases; J trimming: 6 bases; junction bases outside the gene matches: 13. This CDR3 is CASSFYYRGLKSEAFF. CDR3 nucleotides: TGTGCCAGCAGTTTCTACTACAGGGGTCTAAAGTCTGAAGCTTTCTTT.

The chain employs TRBV12-5 and TRBJ2-7, with TRBD1 matching 9 bases. From germline, CDR1 is LGHNT and CDR2 FRNRAP. The CDR3 consists of 14 residues. V dropped 3 bases and J dropped 1; count of bases not matched to a gene: 1. The CDR3: CASGFDRGSYEQYF. The CDR3 DNA sequence: TGTGCTAGTGGTTTTGACAGGGGGTCCTACGAGCAGTACTTC.

V usage is TRBV4-3 and J usage is TRBJ2-1; D possibly corresponds to TRBD1 (6 bases). Per the germline V gene, CDR1 is LGHNA and CDR2 is YSLEER. The length of the CDR3 is 17 residues. V shed 1 base and J shed 6 bases, with 19 bases lying between them. As DNA, the CDR3 is TGCGCCAGCAGCCAAGGGGTCGGACAGTCGGAGTTCAATGAGCAGTTCTTC. Amino acids: CASSQGVGQSEFNEQFF.

The chain joins TRBV7-9 to TRBJ1-4, with 10 bases lining up with TRBD1. After removal of 5 bases from V and 5 bases from J, the junction contained 2 bases not matched to a gene. This CDR3 has 14 residues. The germline CDR1 and CDR2 sequences are SEHNR and FQNEAQ (reference sequence). This CDR3 reads CASSVTGGNEKLFF. DNA of the CDR3: TGTGCCAGCAGCGTGACAGGGGGCAATGAAAAACTGTTTTTT.

V and J are TRBV9 and TRBJ1-3; 12 bases line up with TRBD1. J was trimmed by 6 bases and V by 6 bases; bases with no gene match: 13. The germline gives CDR1 SGDLS, CDR2 YYNGEE. The CDR3 has 17 amino acids. CDR3 sequence (DNA): TGTGCCAGCAACTATGGGACAGGGGGCGCGGGAACAAACACCATATATTTT. This codes for CASNYGTGGAGTNTIYF.

This rearrangement joins TRBV4-3 to TRBJ2-3; D is perhaps TRBD1 (5 bases). V was pared by 0 bases and J by 4 bases, with 17 bases between. In germline, CDR1 is LGHNA, CDR2 YSLEER. The CDR3 is made up of 17 amino acids. DNA for the CDR3: TGCGCCAGCAGCCAAGATCAACTTACCTTAGGGGCAGATACGCAGTATTTT. Translated: CASSQDQLTLGADTQYF.

This clone was picked up a small number of times. V gene TRBV5-1 combines with J gene TRBJ1-2; TRBD1 matches 9 bases. CDR1 and CDR2 (germline): SGHRS, YFSETQ. The CDR3 is 18 amino acids. The trim removed 3 bases at V and 8 bases at J, leaving 20 bases unmatched. The CDR3 reads CASSSTGGSDLKGTGYTF. The CDR3 DNA sequence: TGCGCCAGCAGCTCCACAGGGGGCTCCGACCTAAAAGGAACGGGCTACACCTTC.

The CDR3 bases are TGTGCCAGCAGCTTAGCGAGAGGGCACCTCACTGAAGCTTTCTTT. Translation: CASSLARGHLTEAFF. The chain couples TRBV7-6 to TRBJ1-1; no firm D call. The CDR3 has 15 residues. V lost 0 bases, J lost 4 bases, and 12 bases lay in between. Germline loops: CDR1 SGHVS, CDR2 FNYEAQ.

Here the CDR3 DNA reads TGCGCCAGCAGCTTGCTACTAGACACTGAAGCTTTCTTT. Its protein product is CASSLLLDTEAFF. The chain carries TRBV5-1 and TRBJ1-1; no reliable D call. The germline CDR1 and CDR2 sequences are SGHRS and YFSETQ. The CDR3 sequence is 13 residues long. The V end was cut by 1 base, the J end by 3 bases, with 7 bases between.

The chain uses TRBV27 and TRBJ1-2; the match to TRBD1 covers 7 bases. The germline CDR1 and CDR2 sequences are MNHEY and SMNVEV (reference sequence). V was clipped by 4 bases and J by 0 bases; unmatched bases: 8. The CDR3 has 16 residues. CDR3 nucleotides: TGTGCCAGCAGTTCCGGGACAGAAAGAGCTAACTATGGCTACACCTTC. Its protein is CASSSGTERANYGYTF.

The chain recombines TRBV6-6 with TRBJ1-6; 8 bases are shared with TRBD1. This CDR3 spans 14 amino acids. Trimming removed 5 bases from V and 8 bases from J; junction bases left unmatched: 5. CDR1 MNHNY and CDR2 SVGAGI come from the germline V gene (reference sequence). CDR3 residues: CASSRDRFYSPLHF. In nucleotides, the CDR3 is TGTGCCAGCAGTAGGGACAGGTTCTATTCACCCCTCCACTTT.

The chain carries TRBV7-6 and TRBJ2-7, with 7 bases fitting TRBD1. This CDR3 has 16 residues. V lost 4 bases, J lost 3 bases, and 12 bases stayed unmatched. Germline V gives CDR1 SGHVS, CDR2 FNYEAQ. CDR3 sequence (DNA): TGTGCCAGCAGCTCTCGACAGGGCGTTTTTGGCTACGAGCAGTACTTC. Translated: CASSSRQGVFGYEQYF.

This chain uses TRBV28 with TRBJ2-3; TRBD2 aligns across 13 bases. Germline loops: CDR1 MDHEN, CDR2 SYDVKM. This CDR3 has 18 residues. Trimming removed 5 bases from V and 4 bases from J; junction bases left unmatched: 12. The chain's CDR3 is CASSILPGLAGPPDTQYF. CDR3 in DNA: TGTGCCAGCAGTATCTTACCGGGACTAGCGGGACCCCCAGATACGCAGTATTTT.

The CDR3 DNA sequence: TGCGCCAGCAGCCGCTCCGACAGGGGGAACGGGGAGCTGTTTTTT. Amino acids: CASSRSDRGNGELFF. The chain has TRBV4-3 and TRBJ2-2, with TRBD1 identical over 9 bases. The CDR3 totals 15 residues. Germline V gene lookup returns CDR1 LGHNA and CDR2 YSLEER. V was clipped by 4 bases and J by 7 bases; unmatched bases: 7.

The V and J genes are TRBV5-1 and TRBJ1-1; 7 nucleotides align to TRBD1. Germline CDR1 and CDR2: SGHRS and YFSETQ. The ends lost 0 bases at V and 5 bases at J; junction bases unmatched: 4. The CDR3 contains 14 residues. The CDR3: CASSLEGAGTEAFF. The CDR3 DNA sequence: TGCGCCAGCAGCTTGGAGGGGGCTGGGACTGAAGCTTTCTTT.

This sequence joins TRBV5-6 and TRBJ2-1; D perhaps matches TRBD2 (5 bases). Per germline, CDR1 SGHDT and CDR2 YYEEEE. This CDR3 region has 15 residues. The ends were cut back, 2 bases at V and 7 bases at J, with 16 bases in the middle. CDR3 loop: CASSLPGLLGNEQFF. The DNA of the CDR3 is TGTGCCAGCAGCTTACCCGGACTGCTTGGGAATGAGCAGTTCTTC.

This chain joins TRBV6-6 and TRBJ2-1; 12 bases fit TRBD2. Germline V gene lookup returns CDR1 MNHNY and CDR2 SVGAGI (reference sequence). This CDR3 contains 15 residues. The trim removed 6 bases at V and 3 bases at J, leaving 3 bases unmatched. The CDR3 nucleotides read TGTGCCAGCAGCCTAGCGGGGGGGCACTACAATGAGCAGTTCTTC. Translation gives CASSLAGGHYNEQFF.

V gene TRBV5-4 combines with J gene TRBJ2-3; TRBD2 matches 15 bases. CDR1 is SGHNT, CDR2 YYREEE, per germline (reference sequence). The length of the CDR3 is 17 residues. V shed 3 bases and J 0 bases; nucleotides not matched to a gene: 2. The CDR3 DNA follows: TGTGCCAGCAGCTCCGGGACTAGCGGGGGGAGCACAGATACGCAGTATTTT. It yields the protein CASSSGTSGGSTDTQYF.

The chain links TRBV7-3 to TRBJ1-1; D uncertain. V shed 2 bases and J shed 0 bases, with 4 bases lying between them. This CDR3 spans 13 amino acids. Germline V lookup: CDR1 SGHTA, CDR2 FQGTGA. The CDR3 DNA sequence: TGTGCCAGCAGCTTACACATGAACACTGAAGCTTTCTTT. Translation gives CASSLHMNTEAFF.

This chain connects TRBV7-2 to TRBJ2-5; tentative D call: TRBD2 (6 bases). Germline loops: CDR1 SGHTA, CDR2 FQGNSA. This CDR3 comprises 13 residues. With 6 bases removed from V and 2 bases from J, the gap between germline ends came to 10 bases. CDR3 in DNA: TGTGCCAGCAGGACCGGGAGTCAAGAGACCCAGTACTTC. Translating gives CASRTGSQETQYF.

The chain is built from TRBV4-1 and TRBJ2-3; the D gene is possibly TRBD2 (6 bases). CDR1 is MGHRA and CDR2 is YSYEKL in the germline V gene. This CDR3 region has 16 residues. Trimming stripped 1 base from V and 1 base from J, with 12 bases between. CDR3: CASSQGVAAGTDTQYF. DNA of the CDR3: TGCGCCAGCAGCCAAGGAGTAGCGGCGGGCACAGATACGCAGTATTTT.

The chain employs TRBV27 and TRBJ2-1; D call uncertain. Looked up from germline, CDR1 is MNHEY and CDR2 is SMNVEV (reference sequence). Trimming removed 10 bases at V and 12 bases at J, with 19 bases between. The CDR3 sequence is 12 residues long. CDR3 sequence reads: CAISMENGSQFF. The CDR3 region has the DNA TGTGCCATCTCTATGGAGAACGGATCGCAGTTCTTC.